The present T cell receptor (beta chain) was sequenced within a study of T-cell reconstitution after alpha-beta-depleted transplantation in children. The ends were cut back, 2 bases at V and 1 base at J, with 9 bases in the middle. Germline V gives CDR1 SGHDN, CDR2 FVKESK. The CDR3 runs 15 residues. Unique molecular identifiers were incorporated when the TCRbeta library was constructed. TCRdb fed the PCR reads into MiXCR, producing one record per CDR3 protein. The data contain a few hundred thousand distinct CDR3 sequences, around 10% of them singletons. The chain is built from TRBV14 and TRBJ2-1; D gene uncertain. Sequenced here: PBMCs from the stem cell graft donor, sampled from the stem cell graft. The sequence came from a human donor who donated a stem cell graft to a child with acute lymphoblastic leukemia. In DNA, the CDR3 is TGTGCCAGCAGCCAACAGCCAACTTCCTACAATGAGCAGTTCTTC. Translating gives CASSQQPTSYNEQFF.